A selection of T cell receptor beta chains follows, all from one sample in a study of cytomegalovirus exposure and HLA in healthy donors. Libraries were prepared by immunoSEQ multiplex PCR; TCRdb keeps only in-frame clonotypes and omits some of them. The sample yields 80,000 to 90,000 clones, roughly 73% seen once. Sequencing was performed on PBMCs. The origin of the receptors is a man aged 35-49 years in good health and CMV-seronegative. CDR3s include the opening cysteine and the closing phenylalanine or tryptophan. Clone size is given for some rows only: seen once, a few or many times, or a class if the clone is expanded.

v_gene	j_gene	abundance	CDR3aa
TRBV5-1	TRBJ1-1	few	CASSWTGKSDTEAFF
TRBV10-2	TRBJ2-6	.	CASSSGTAPSGANVLTF
TRBV4-1	TRBJ1-1	.	CASSQEIQGLEAFF
TRBV6-5	TRBJ1-3	few	CASRLEVSGNTIYF
TRBV5-4	TRBJ1-1	.	CASSSKQGANTEAFF
TRBV7-9	TRBJ2-3	.	CASSASQTTGDRTDTQYF
TRBV27	TRBJ1-1	.	CASSNLVPQGEAFF
TRBV15	TRBJ2-3	.	CATSRDGLRSTDTQYF
TRBV6-1	TRBJ1-4	.	CASEINEKLFF
TRBV30	TRBJ2-7	.	CAWTSENYEQYF
TRBV11-2	TRBJ1-1	.	CASSLSLTEAFF
TRBV30	TRBJ2-6	.	CATRAGANVLTF
TRBV10-2	TRBJ2-2	.	CASSAGTGAGELFF
TRBV4-3	TRBJ1-4	.	CASSPWRWESGEKLFF
TRBV28	TRBJ1-2	.	CASSLGDRGYGYTF
TRBV7-2	TRBJ1-2	.	CASSLVGAGYGYTF
TRBV30	TRBJ2-7	.	CAWSVQAGGSYEQYF
TRBV5-1	TRBJ2-7	.	CASSFTSGRVGSRAYEQYF
TRBV27	TRBJ2-5	.	CASSLSAWETQYF
TRBV19	TRBJ1-5	.	CASSTPWGQADISNQPQHF
TRBV10-3	TRBJ2-5	.	CAISESFTGNQETQYF
TRBV2	TRBJ1-1	few	CASISTNTEAFF
TRBV19	TRBJ1-1	.	CASSKTGTAKAFF
TRBV6-5	TRBJ1-6	.	CASSSGQTFSPLHF
TRBV6-5	TRBJ1-4	.	CASSYGDISNEKLFF
TRBV19	TRBJ2-2	.	CASSVKRGGIGELFF
TRBV5-1	TRBJ2-7	.	CASSIWTGSSYEQYF
TRBV10-3	TRBJ1-5	.	CAISDTGGARQPQHF
TRBV28	TRBJ2-2	.	CASSPPGTGKTGELFF
TRBV5-1	TRBJ1-1	once	CASSRESGAGGLTEAFF
TRBV5-8	TRBJ2-5	.	CASSRITGVETQYF
TRBV5-1	TRBJ1-2	.	CASSLAGADYGYTF
TRBV6-1	TRBJ2-1	.	CASSEGLDGYNEQFF